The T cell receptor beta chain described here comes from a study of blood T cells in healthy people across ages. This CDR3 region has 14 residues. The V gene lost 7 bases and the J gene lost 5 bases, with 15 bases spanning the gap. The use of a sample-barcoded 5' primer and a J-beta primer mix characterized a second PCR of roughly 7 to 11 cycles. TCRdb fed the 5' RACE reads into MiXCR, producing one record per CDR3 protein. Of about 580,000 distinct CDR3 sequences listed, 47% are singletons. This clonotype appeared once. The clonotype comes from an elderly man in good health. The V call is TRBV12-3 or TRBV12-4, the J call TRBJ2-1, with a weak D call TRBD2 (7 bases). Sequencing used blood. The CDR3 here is CASMLRGAHNEQFF. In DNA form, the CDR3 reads TGTGCCAGCATGCTCCGGGGGGCTCACAATGAGCAGTTCTTC.